This T cell receptor beta chain was recovered during a study of CD8 T cells in ankylosing spondylitis. This clonotype was seen at least ten times. Each CDR3 protein is one row after TCRdb ran MiXCR on the 5' RACE reads. The profile shows around 300,000 distinct CDR3 sequences, roughly 14% of them singletons. The source of this sequence is a male donor with ankylosing spondylitis or in good health (not recorded which). Sequencing used blood, either unsorted or a sorted T cell fraction (not recorded which).

The CDR3 DNA reads as TGTGCCAGCAGTCGCTGGGCGACAGGCCCTGGGGATTCCGAAAAACTGTTTTTT. Protein sequence: CASSRWATGPGDSEKLFF. V and J are TRBV6-1 and TRBJ1-4, with a tentative D call TRBD1 (6 bases). Deletions cut 5 bases from V and 8 bases from J, with 27 bases between. The germline V gene has CDR1 MNHNS and CDR2 SASEGT. The CDR3 is made up of 18 amino acids.